Listed here is a single T cell receptor beta chain. Its target is unknown. These data come from a study of T cell repertoires in cytomegalovirus infection. Points from the study as a whole: HLA-C-restricted CMV-specific TCR beta clonotypes prevailed in the ex vivo response.

Unmatched junction bases numbered 7, after V lost 0 bases and J lost 7 bases. The CDR3 sequence is 16 residues long. In germline, CDR1 is SEHNR, CDR2 FQNEAQ (reference sequence). TCRdb processed the reads anew with MiXCR; each CDR3 protein has one entry. The sample carries 200,000 or so distinct CDR3 sequences, roughly 28% recorded once. The V and J genes are TRBV7-9 and TRBJ2-2, with 8 bases fitting TRBD1. The clonotype comes from a human donor in good health (CMV status not recorded). Some clones in this sample may be carry-over from other donors' samples. The sequencing input was PBMCs. DNA for the CDR3: TGTGCCAGCAGCTTAGCCCGGACAGGGTTGGGCGGGGAGCTGTTTTTT. Encoded protein: CASSLARTGLGGELFF.